The 30 T cell receptor beta chains reported below all come from one sample, sequenced in a study of T cells after yellow fever vaccination. In TCRdb, the 5' RACE reads were re-called with MiXCR into one record per CDR3 protein. This sample yields about 430,000 distinct CDR3 sequences, of which roughly a sixth are seen a single time; over 15% belongs to the top ten. Sample: PBMCs, taken before the yellow fever booster vaccination. The receptors were sampled from a man aged 18 to 29 who received the YFV17D yellow fever vaccine.

This clonotype has ten or more counts. For the CDR3, the DNA is TGCGCCAGCAGCTTGAGGGACAGGGGGCGGCAGACCCAGTACTTC. Protein product: CASSLRDRGRQTQYF. The rearrangement joins TRBV5-1 to TRBJ2-5; 12 bases map to TRBD1. Trimming took 1 base from V and 6 from J; bases not matched to a gene: 4. The CDR3 loop spans 15 amino acids. Germline V gives CDR1 SGHRS, CDR2 YFSETQ.

The chain uses TRBV18 and TRBJ1-1; D not resolved. Germline assignment: CDR1 KGHSH and CDR2 LQKENI. This CDR3 is 15 amino acids long. Deletions cut 3 bases from V and 3 bases from J, with 14 bases between. The CDR3 spells CASSPPGGSDTEAFF. CDR3 in DNA: TGTGCCAGCTCACCTCCCGGAGGTTCGGACACTGAAGCTTTCTTT.

V and J are TRBV7-9 and TRBJ2-7; D call uncertain. The germline gives CDR1 SEHNR, CDR2 FQNEAQ (reference sequence). The CDR3 length is 14 residues. V gave up 8 bases and J gave up 0 bases, with 14 bases separating them. Written as DNA, the CDR3 is TGTGCCAGCGCCCGGACGGTTTCCTCCTACGAGCAGTACGTC. Its translation is CASARTVSSYEQYV.

The chain is built from TRBV7-9 and TRBJ2-6, with D possibly being TRBD1 or TRBD2 (5 bases each). This CDR3 region has 20 residues. CDR1 is SEHNR and CDR2 is FQNEAQ in the germline V gene (reference sequence). Trimming shortened V by 1 base and J by 0 bases, and 19 bases separated the two germline ends. In DNA, the CDR3 is TGTGCCAGCAGCTTAGGGGAGTTCGGAGACAGCTACTCTGGGGCCAACGTCCTGACTTTC. This codes for CASSLGEFGDSYSGANVLTF.

This clonotype was observed a handful of times. CDR3 in amino acids: CASSLFGLDGYTF. The CDR3 DNA follows: TGTGCCAGCAGCTTATTTGGCCTAGATGGCTACACCTTC. The rearrangement uses TRBV7-9 and TRBJ1-2, with D uncertain. V was trimmed by 2 bases and J by 6 bases, leaving 10 bases between them. Germline CDR1 SEHNR, CDR2 FQNEAQ (reference sequence). The CDR3 sequence is 13 residues long.

This clonotype was counted at least ten times. The V call is TRBV29-1, the J call TRBJ2-1, with 9 bases fitting TRBD1. CDR3 length: 14 amino acids. Germline values: CDR1 SQVTM, CDR2 ANQGSEA. The ends lost 6 bases at V and 4 bases at J; junction bases unmatched: 7. The CDR3 region has the DNA TGCAGCGTGTCTAGACAGGGGGTGTACAATGAGCAGTTCTTC. Translating gives CSVSRQGVYNEQFF.

This rearrangement joins TRBV4-1 to TRBJ2-5, with D perhaps matching TRBD1 (6 bases). Germline V gene data show CDR1 as MGHRA and CDR2 as YSYEKL. This CDR3 region has 15 residues. V was shortened by 6 bases and J by 3 bases, with 17 bases between the two germline ends. CDR3 DNA sequence: TGCGCCAGCAGTCGGACCGGGACAACGAAAGAGACCCAGTACTTC. Amino acids: CASSRTGTTKETQYF.

V and J are TRBV12-3 or TRBV12-4 and TRBJ2-5; D unclear. Trimming shortened V by 5 bases and J by 5 bases, and 15 bases separated the two germline ends. The CDR3 totals 14 residues. CDR3 region: CASSKDVSRETQYF. The CDR3 DNA reads TGTGCCAGCAGTAAGGACGTTAGTCGTGAGACCCAGTACTTC.

In its sample, this clonotype was seen a few times. The chain has TRBV14 and TRBJ2-3; no clear D. The V gene's germline CDR1 is SGHDN and CDR2 FVKESK. Trimming left V 1 base short and J 3 bases short, with 20 bases between. The length of the CDR3 is 18 residues. Here the CDR3 DNA reads TGTGCCAGCAGCCAAGCCTTGAATTTCGGGCGACCGACAGATACGCAGTATTTT. It specifies CASSQALNFGRPTDTQYF.

V usage is TRBV9 and J usage is TRBJ1-5; TRBD1 is a possible D gene (5 bases). Trimming shortened V by 3 bases and J by 3 bases, and 10 bases separated the two germline ends. Germline lookup yields CDR1 SGDLS and CDR2 YYNGEE. This CDR3 is 14 amino acids long. The CDR3 DNA is TGTGCCAGCAGCGCTCAGGGTACCAATCAGCCCCAGCATTTT. Protein: CASSAQGTNQPQHF. The whole variable domain, remainder taken from reference TRBV9 and TRBJ1-5, is DSGVTQTPKHLITATGQRVTLRCSPRSGDLSVYWYQQSLDQGLQFLIQYYNGEERAKGNILERFSAQQFPDLHSELNLSSLELGDSALYFCASSAQGTNQPQHFGDGTRLSIL.

The chain recombines TRBV12-3 or TRBV12-4 with TRBJ2-7; 8 bases are a match to TRBD1. Unmatched junction bases numbered 18, after V lost 7 bases and J lost 7 bases. CDR3 size: 16 residues. The CDR3 DNA follows: TGTGCCAGCATCCACGGGACAGGCACGGGGTTGGGAGAGCAGTACTTC. Its protein is CASIHGTGTGLGEQYF.

The rearrangement links TRBV7-2 to TRBJ2-5; TRBD2 matches at 7 bases. The CDR3 is 16 residues long. Germline V CDR1 and CDR2: SGHTA, FQGNSA. Trimming took 2 bases from V and 2 from J; bases not matched to a gene: 8. The CDR3 DNA reads as TGTGCCAGCAGCTTAATGCGTTGGCGGGGGCAAGAGACCCAGTACTTC. Its protein product is CASSLMRWRGQETQYF.

In its sample, this clonotype was seen a few times. The chain combines TRBV7-8 with TRBJ1-1; D is unclear. Trimming left V 3 bases short and J 12 bases short, with 11 bases between. Germline V gene data show CDR1 as SGHVS and CDR2 as FQNEAQ. The CDR3 spans 11 residues. This chain's CDR3 is CASSLEGLTFF. The DNA of the CDR3 is TGTGCCAGCAGCTTGGAGGGTCTGACTTTCTTT. The whole variable domain, remainder taken from reference TRBV7-8 and TRBJ1-1, is GAGVSQSPRYKVAKRGQDVALRCDPISGHVSLFWYQQALGQGPEFLTYFQNEAQLDKSGLPSDRFFAERPEGSVSTLKIQRTQQEDSAVYLCASSLEGLTFFGQGTRLTVV.

The rearrangement joins TRBV10-3 to TRBJ2-7; D not resolved. Germline lookup yields CDR1 ENHRY and CDR2 SYGVKD. With 6 bases removed from V and 2 bases from J, the gap between germline ends came to 8 bases. CDR3 length: 12 amino acids. CDR3 in amino acids: CAISAGAYEQYF. In DNA form, the CDR3 reads TGTGCCATCAGCGCAGGAGCCTACGAGCAGTACTTC.

This clonotype was found a few times. The chain links TRBV10-3 to TRBJ2-7; D may be TRBD1 (6 bases). V lost 2 bases to trimming and J lost 4 bases, with 6 bases between them. This CDR3 is 12 amino acids long. Germline V gene data show CDR1 as ENHRY and CDR2 as SYGVKD. The CDR3, as DNA: TGTGCCATCAGTGAGGGACAGTACGAGCAGTACTTC. It encodes CAISEGQYEQYF.

V gene TRBV5-1 combines with J gene TRBJ2-7, with TRBD1 as a possible D gene (6 bases). Per the germline V gene, CDR1 is SGHRS and CDR2 is YFSETQ. The CDR3 runs to 12 residues. Trimming took off 4 bases at V and 6 bases at J, with 11 bases between the two ends. CDR3 DNA: TGCGCCAGCAGCATGACAGGTGGCGAGCAGTACTTC. Amino acid sequence: CASSMTGGEQYF. Full variable domain (outside the CDR3, taken from reference TRBV5-1 and TRBJ2-7): KAGVTQTPRYLIKTRGQQVTLSCSPISGHRSVSWYQQTPGQGLQFLFEYFSETQRNKGNFPGRFSGRQFSNSRSEMNVSTLELGDSALYLCASSMTGGEQYFGPGTRLTVT.

This clonotype was counted a few times. The chain recombines TRBV11-2 with TRBJ2-1; D gene unclear. V was pared by 3 bases and J by 0 bases, with 6 bases between. Germline CDR1 SGHAT, CDR2 FQNNGV. This CDR3 has 14 residues. The CDR3 bases are TGTGCCAGCAGCTTCTTAGTCTCCTACAATGAGCAGTTCTTC. Amino acids: CASSFLVSYNEQFF. The full variable domain, rest sourced from reference TRBV11-2 and TRBJ2-1, is EAGVAQSPRYKIIEKRQSVAFWCNPISGHATLYWYQQILGQGPKLLIQFQNNGVVDDSQLPKDRFSAERLKGVDSTLKIQPAKLEDSAVYLCASSFLVSYNEQFFGPGTRLTVL.

The rearrangement joins TRBV6-5 to TRBJ2-7; the D is unclear. The CDR3 is made up of 14 amino acids. Trimming left V 0 bases short and J 2 bases short, with 8 bases between. The V gene's germline CDR1 is MNHEY and CDR2 SVGAGI. CDR3 amino acids: CASSYSNGPYEQYF. CDR3 sequence (DNA): TGTGCCAGCAGTTACTCGAACGGACCCTACGAGCAGTACTTC.

This clonotype occurred many times. This sequence joins TRBV6-5 and TRBJ2-5; 8 bases map to TRBD1. The CDR3 totals 14 residues. Germline V gene lookup returns CDR1 MNHEY and CDR2 SVGAGI. V lost 4 bases and J lost 4; bases outside the gene matches: 5. The CDR3 sequence is CASSSTGGRETQYF. The CDR3 region has the DNA TGTGCCAGCAGTTCTACAGGGGGTAGAGAGACCCAGTACTTC.

This clonotype appeared a few times. V usage is TRBV30 and J usage is TRBJ1-6; 10 nucleotides match TRBD1. The CDR3 contains 13 residues. J lost 9 bases, V lost 5 bases, and 4 bases had no gene match. Per germline, CDR1 GTSNPN and CDR2 SVGIG (reference sequence). CDR3: CAWATGGSSPLHF. CDR3 in DNA: TGTGCCTGGGCGACAGGGGGCAGTTCACCCCTCCACTTT.

This sequence joins TRBV28 and TRBJ2-1, with D perhaps matching TRBD2 (6 bases). Germline V gene data show CDR1 as MDHEN and CDR2 as SYDVKM. Between the trimmed V and J ends, which lost 6 bases and 8 bases, there was a span of 23 bases. The length of the CDR3 is 16 residues. CDR3 nucleotide sequence: TGTGCCAGCAGCCCGCCCGGTACGGGGGTGGGCTATGAGCAGTTCTTC. Its protein product is CASSPPGTGVGYEQFF.

In this sample, this clonotype turned up once. Here the CDR3 DNA reads TGTGCCAGCAGCTTAGCGTGGGAACGCAATGGCTACACCTTC. Its translation: CASSLAWERNGYTF. The chain uses TRBV7-9 and TRBJ1-2; no definite D call. Per the germline V gene, CDR1 is SEHNR and CDR2 is FQNEAQ (reference sequence). Trimming removed 0 bases from V and 6 bases from J, with 11 bases in between. There are 14 residues in the CDR3.

The V call is TRBV12-3 or TRBV12-4, the J call TRBJ2-7; D might be TRBD1 (6 bases). V was pared by 5 bases and J by 6 bases, with 14 bases between. The CDR3 sequence is 13 residues long. Written as DNA, the CDR3 is TGTGCCAGCAGTGAGAGTACGACAGGCGAGCAGTACTTC. Amino acid sequence: CASSESTTGEQYF.

CDR3: CASSLVDEQYV. CDR3 bases: TGTGCCAGCAGCTTAGTGGACGAGCAGTACGTC. The chain combines TRBV11-2 with TRBJ2-7; D is ambiguous. The germline V and J ends were trimmed by 1 base and 5 bases, with 3 bases remaining between them. Germline V lookup: CDR1 SGHAT, CDR2 FQNNGV. The CDR3 covers 11 residues.

This clonotype was seen a single time. The V call is TRBV7-2, the J call TRBJ1-1; a possible D gene is TRBD1 (6 bases). The CDR3 length is 15 residues. Trimming took 5 bases from V and 10 from J, leaving 23 bases between them. The germline CDR1 and CDR2 sequences are SGHTA and FQGNSA. The CDR3 reads CASSRTPTGTRRAFF. Written as DNA, the CDR3 is TGTGCCAGCAGCCGGACACCGACAGGAACCAGGAGAGCTTTCTTT.

The DNA for the CDR3 is TGCGCCAGCCTTGGGCCTGATAAGGATGGCTACACCTTC. This encodes CASLGPDKDGYTF. This rearrangement joins TRBV5-1 to TRBJ1-2; no definite D call. CDR1 and CDR2 from the germline V gene are SGHRS and YFSETQ. V dropped 7 bases and J dropped 6 bases, with 16 bases sitting between them. This CDR3 is built from 13 residues.

There are a few counts of this clonotype. This rearrangement joins TRBV29-1 to TRBJ2-7; possibly TRBD1 for D (5 bases). V dropped 2 bases and J dropped 8 bases, with 16 bases sitting between them. The CDR3 is 13 residues long. Germline V CDR1 and CDR2: SQVTM, ANQGSEA. CDR3 region: CSVENDSNEKQYF. The CDR3 DNA follows: TGCAGCGTTGAAAATGACAGCAATGAGAAGCAGTACTTC.

V is TRBV12-3 or TRBV12-4 and J is TRBJ2-2; D call uncertain. V gave up 3 bases and J gave up 6 bases, with 11 bases separating them. The CDR3 sequence is 14 residues long. CDR3 DNA: TGTGCCAGCAGTTTGTGGCAGGTGGCCGGGGAGCTGTTTTTT. It encodes CASSLWQVAGELFF.

This clonotype was seen once. The J gene is TRBJ1-2, the V gene TRBV2, with 12 bases matching TRBD1. The germline V gene encodes CDR1 SNHLY and CDR2 FYNNEI. This CDR3 comprises 13 residues. V lost 6 bases to trimming and J lost 8 bases; unmatched junction nucleotides: 4. This CDR3 reads CASSWDRGPGYTF. In DNA form, the CDR3 reads TGTGCCAGCAGCTGGGACAGGGGGCCCGGCTACACCTTC.

Only a few counts were recorded for this clonotype. The genes are TRBV11-1 and TRBJ2-3; D is undetermined. V shed 0 bases and J shed 2 bases, with 9 bases lying between them. From germline, CDR1 is SGHAT and CDR2 FQDESV (reference sequence). The CDR3 extends over 15 amino acids. The CDR3 spells CASSLAPSATDTQYF. DNA for the CDR3: TGTGCCAGCAGCTTAGCGCCTTCAGCCACAGATACGCAGTATTTT.